Each of the 17 T cell receptor beta chains below was sequenced from the same sample in a study of shared clonotypes between healthy human individuals. Using immunoSEQ multiplex PCR, the repertoire was profiled, and TCRdb retains in-frame clones only, with some absent. The data contain roughly 1,100,000 clones, roughly 80% of them singletons. Sequencing used memory CD4+ T cells sorted from blood. As to subset: CD45RA-negative fraction. Receptors were obtained from a man younger than 35 in good health.

The chain couples TRBV7-9 to TRBJ1-2; D gene ambiguous. Germline V gene lookup returns CDR1 SEHNR and CDR2 FQNEAQ (reference sequence). The CDR3 consists of 14 residues. Trimming shortened V by 1 base and J by 8 bases, and 14 bases separated the two germline ends. CDR3: CASSLGRSEGGYTF. The CDR3 region has the DNA TGTGCCAGCAGCTTAGGCAGGTCAGAGGGAGGCTACACCTTC. Looking up the rest from reference TRBV7-9 and TRBJ1-2 gives the full variable domain: DTGVSQNPRHKITKRGQNVTFRCDPISEHNRLYWYRQTLGQGPEFLTYFQNEAQLEKSRLLSDRFSAERPKGSFSTLEIQRTEQGDSAMYLCASSLGRSEGGYTFGSGTRLTVV.

This rearrangement joins TRBV5-6 to TRBJ2-7; D remains ambiguous. The V gene lost 1 base and the J gene lost 2 bases, with 7 bases spanning the gap. The CDR3 extends over 13 amino acids. The germline gives CDR1 SGHDT, CDR2 YYEEEE. CDR3 sequence reads: CASSLISTYEQYF. Written as DNA, the CDR3 is TGTGCCAGCAGCTTGATTTCCACCTACGAGCAGTACTTC.

V is TRBV25-1 and J is TRBJ2-2; 8 bases map to TRBD1. V lost 4 bases, J lost 5 bases, and 3 bases stayed unmatched. Germline values: CDR1 MGHDK, CDR2 SYGVNS. The CDR3 sequence is 14 residues long. CDR3 in amino acids: CASSGRTGTGELFF. The CDR3 coding sequence is TGTGCCAGCAGTGGAAGGACAGGGACCGGGGAGCTGTTTTTT.

DNA of the CDR3: TGTGCCAGCATCCGAGGGCCAGACCGAGAGACCCAGTACTTC. Translating gives CASIRGPDRETQYF. The rearrangement joins TRBV5-5 to TRBJ2-5, with D possibly being TRBD2 (5 bases). CDR1 and CDR2 (germline): SGHKS, YYEKEE (reference sequence). The CDR3 runs to 14 residues. Between the trimmed V and J ends, which lost 6 bases and 4 bases, there was a span of 16 bases.

The rearrangement uses TRBV9 and TRBJ2-3, with 12 bases aligning to TRBD2. The germline V gene has CDR1 SGDLS and CDR2 YYNGEE. The CDR3 runs 17 residues. The ends lost 0 bases at V and 0 bases at J; junction bases unmatched: 2. In DNA form, the CDR3 reads TGTGCCAGCAGCGTAGCTACTAGCGGGAGGAGCACAGATACGCAGTATTTT. It encodes CASSVATSGRSTDTQYF.

This clone was seen only a few times. In DNA form, the CDR3 reads TGTGCCAGCAGCCCGGGGACAGGGAGAGGAAACATTCAGTACTTC. Protein product: CASSPGTGRGNIQYF. V is TRBV7-3 and J is TRBJ2-4; 9 bases fit TRBD1. CDR3 length: 15 amino acids. V shed 5 bases, J shed 6 bases, and the junction held 8 bases outside the gene matches. Per the germline V gene, CDR1 is SGHTA and CDR2 is FQGTGA. Using reference TRBV7-3 and TRBJ2-4 for the parts outside the CDR3, the full variable domain is GAGVSQTPSNKVTEKGKYVELRCDPISGHTALYWYRQSLGQGPEFLIYFQGTGAADDSGLPNDRFFAVRPEGSVSTLKIQRTERGDSAVYLCASSPGTGRGNIQYFGAGTRLSVL.

Concerning this clone: Other DNA sequences of this sample code for an identical CDR3. CDR3 region: CASSRTEYNSPLHF. The CDR3 coding sequence is TGTGCCAGCAGCAGGACCGAATATAATTCACCCCTCCACTTT. V is TRBV6-5 and J is TRBJ1-6; D remains ambiguous. CDR1 is MNHEY and CDR2 is SVGAGI in the germline V gene. CDR3 length: 14 residues. V was trimmed by 6 bases and J by 4 bases, leaving 10 bases between them.

The chain joins TRBV5-1 to TRBJ2-5; TRBD1 is a possible D gene (5 bases). V lost 3 bases and J 4 bases, leaving 16 bases between the germline ends. Germline V gene data show CDR1 as SGHRS and CDR2 as YFSETQ. This CDR3 has 15 amino acids. CDR3 DNA: TGCGCCAGCAGCTCCCAAGACCCAGGGTCAGAGACCCAGTACTTC. Translating gives CASSSQDPGSETQYF.

This chain joins TRBV7-9 and TRBJ1-6, with TRBD1 matching 8 bases. V trimming: 8 bases; J trimming: 7 bases; junction bases outside the gene matches: 1. The germline V gene encodes CDR1 SEHNR and CDR2 FQNEAQ (reference sequence). This CDR3 is 12 amino acids long. CDR3 bases: TGTGCCAGCGGACAGGGAAATTCACCCCTCCACTTT. This encodes CASGQGNSPLHF.

The chain couples TRBV30 to TRBJ1-6; 8 nucleotides match TRBD1. The J segment lost 7 bases and the V segment lost 0 bases, leaving 5 bases of the junction unmatched. The germline CDR1 and CDR2 sequences are GTSNPN and SVGIG (reference sequence). This CDR3 is 15 amino acids long. The CDR3, as DNA: TGTGCCTGGAGTGTAGGGACAGGAAGGAATTCACCCCTCCACTTT. It translates to CAWSVGTGRNSPLHF.

The V gene is TRBV6-1, the J gene TRBJ1-1; TRBD1 is a possible D gene (6 bases). V gave up 6 bases and J gave up 1 base, with 15 bases separating them. CDR1 MNHNS and CDR2 SASEGT come from the germline V gene. The CDR3 is 15 amino acids. CDR3 sequence: CASRDPGHRNTEAFF. The CDR3 nucleotides are TGTGCCAGCAGAGACCCGGGACACAGGAACACTGAAGCTTTCTTT.

The genes are TRBV21-1 and TRBJ1-5; no DNA check was done on the table's D call, TRBD1. TRBV21-1 is deemed a pseudogene. This CDR3 region has 16 residues. This CDR3 reads CASSRTGVSNNQPQHF. CDR3 coding DNA: TGTGCCAGCAGTAGGACAGGGGTATCGAACAATCAGCCCCAGCATTTT.

V is TRBV27 and J is TRBJ2-2, with D tentatively TRBD1 (6 bases). CDR3 size: 15 residues. CDR1 is MNHEY and CDR2 is SMNVEV in the germline V gene (reference sequence). Trimming pared 2 bases from V and 6 bases from J, leaving 13 bases between. The CDR3 spells CASSLTGFRAGELFF. The CDR3 DNA follows: TGTGCCAGCAGTTTAACAGGGTTTCGAGCCGGGGAGCTGTTTTTT.

The chain links TRBV9 to TRBJ2-1; a weak D match, TRBD1 (5 bases). Per the germline V gene, CDR1 is SGDLS and CDR2 is YYNGEE. The CDR3 has 14 amino acids. The V end lost 3 bases, the J end lost 1 base, and 8 bases lay between the germline ends. The CDR3 sequence: CASSGTRSYNEQFF. The CDR3, as DNA: TGTGCCAGCAGCGGGACACGGTCCTACAATGAGCAGTTCTTC. The entire variable domain, with the rest obtained from reference TRBV9 and TRBJ2-1, is as follows: DSGVTQTPKHLITATGQRVTLRCSPRSGDLSVYWYQQSLDQGLQFLIQYYNGEERAKGNILERFSAQQFPDLHSELNLSSLELGDSALYFCASSGTRSYNEQFFGPGTRLTVL.

This clone was recorded at least ten times. This chain links TRBV7-6 with TRBJ1-1, with 7 bases that match TRBD1. The CDR3 length is 16 residues. CDR1 and CDR2 from the germline V gene are SGHVS and FNYEAQ. With V trimmed by 1 base and J by 0 bases, 5 bases remained unmatched. The CDR3 nucleotides are TGTGCCAGCAGCTTAGGACAGGGCCCTATGAACACTGAAGCTTTCTTT. This gives the protein CASSLGQGPMNTEAFF.

J is TRBJ2-6 and V is TRBV2; 10 bases line up with TRBD1. Unmatched junction bases numbered 5, after V lost 3 bases and J lost 3 bases. Per germline, CDR1 SNHLY and CDR2 FYNNEI. There are 17 residues in the CDR3. The CDR3 here is CASSDRTGGSGANVLTF. For the CDR3, the DNA is TGTGCCAGCAGTGATCGGACAGGGGGAAGTGGGGCCAACGTCCTGACTTTC.

The sample holds one count of this clone. The chain links TRBV6-1 to TRBJ2-2; D ambiguous. This CDR3 has 13 amino acids. Deletions cut 6 bases from V and 4 bases from J, with 9 bases between. Germline V gives CDR1 MNHNS, CDR2 SASEGT. For the CDR3, the DNA is TGTGCCAGCAGCGCAAGGAGCACCGGGGAGCTGTTTTTT. This codes for CASSARSTGELFF.